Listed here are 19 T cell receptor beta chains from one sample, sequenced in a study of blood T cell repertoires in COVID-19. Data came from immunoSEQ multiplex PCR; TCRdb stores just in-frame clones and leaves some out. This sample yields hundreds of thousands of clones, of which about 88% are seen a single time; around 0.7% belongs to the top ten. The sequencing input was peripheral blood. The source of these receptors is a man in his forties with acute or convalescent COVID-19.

Here the CDR3 reads CASSVVGQGNTEAFF. In DNA form, the CDR3 reads TGTGCCAGCAGCGTAGTAGGGCAGGGGAACACTGAAGCTTTCTTT. The chain recombines TRBV9 with TRBJ1-1; TRBD1 is a possible D gene (5 bases). CDR3 size: 15 residues. Looked up from germline, CDR1 is SGDLS and CDR2 is YYNGEE. Trimming stripped 0 bases from V and 1 base from J, with 10 bases between.

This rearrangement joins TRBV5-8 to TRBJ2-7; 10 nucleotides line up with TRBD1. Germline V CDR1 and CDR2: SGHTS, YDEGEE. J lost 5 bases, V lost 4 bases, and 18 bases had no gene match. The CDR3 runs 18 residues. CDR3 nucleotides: TGTGCCAGCAGCCATGGGATCTTGGACAGGGGGTTTTGGGACGAGCAGTACTTC. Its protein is CASSHGILDRGFWDEQYF. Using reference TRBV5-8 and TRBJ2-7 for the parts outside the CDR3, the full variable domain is EAGVTQSPTHLIKTRGQQATLRCSPISGHTSVYWYQQALGLGLQFLLWYDEGEERNRGNFPPRFSGRQFPNYSSELNVNALELEDSALYLCASSHGILDRGFWDEQYFGPGTRLTVT.

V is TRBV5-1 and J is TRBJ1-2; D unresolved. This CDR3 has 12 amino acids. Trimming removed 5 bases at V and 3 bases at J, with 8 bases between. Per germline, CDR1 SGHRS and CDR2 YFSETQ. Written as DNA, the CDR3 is TGCGCCAGCAGGGAGAACGACTATGGCTACACCTTC. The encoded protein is CASRENDYGYTF.

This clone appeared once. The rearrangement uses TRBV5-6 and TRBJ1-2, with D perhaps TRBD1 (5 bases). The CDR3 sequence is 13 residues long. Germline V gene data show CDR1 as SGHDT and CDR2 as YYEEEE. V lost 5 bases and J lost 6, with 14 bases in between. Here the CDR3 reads CASSLAIQDGYTF. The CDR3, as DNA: TGTGCCAGCAGTCTTGCAATACAGGATGGCTACACCTTC.

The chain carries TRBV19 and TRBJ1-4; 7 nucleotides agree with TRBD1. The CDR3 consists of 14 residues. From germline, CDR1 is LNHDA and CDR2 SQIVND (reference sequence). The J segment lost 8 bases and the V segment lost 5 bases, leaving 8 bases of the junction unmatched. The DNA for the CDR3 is TGTGCCAGTAGTTTGGGGACAGTAGAGGAAAAACTGTTTTTT. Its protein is CASSLGTVEEKLFF.

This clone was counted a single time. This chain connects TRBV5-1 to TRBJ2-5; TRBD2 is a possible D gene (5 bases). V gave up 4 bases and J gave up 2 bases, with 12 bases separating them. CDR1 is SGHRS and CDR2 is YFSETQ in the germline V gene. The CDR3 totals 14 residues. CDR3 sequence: CASSVGLVQETQYF. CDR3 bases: TGCGCCAGCAGCGTCGGACTGGTACAAGAGACCCAGTACTTC.

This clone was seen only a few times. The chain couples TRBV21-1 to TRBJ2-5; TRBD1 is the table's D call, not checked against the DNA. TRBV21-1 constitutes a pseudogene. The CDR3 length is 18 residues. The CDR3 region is CASSRTGTGKRDQETQYF. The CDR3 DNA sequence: TGTGCCAGCAGCAGAACCGGGACAGGGAAGAGGGACCAAGAGACCCAGTACTTC.

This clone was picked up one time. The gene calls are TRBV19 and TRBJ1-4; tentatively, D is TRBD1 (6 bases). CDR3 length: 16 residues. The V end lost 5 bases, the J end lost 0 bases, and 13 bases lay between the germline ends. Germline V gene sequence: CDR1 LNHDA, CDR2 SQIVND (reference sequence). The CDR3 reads CASSVGQTATNEKLFF. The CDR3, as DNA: TGTGCCAGTAGTGTAGGACAGACTGCAACTAATGAAAAACTGTTTTTT.

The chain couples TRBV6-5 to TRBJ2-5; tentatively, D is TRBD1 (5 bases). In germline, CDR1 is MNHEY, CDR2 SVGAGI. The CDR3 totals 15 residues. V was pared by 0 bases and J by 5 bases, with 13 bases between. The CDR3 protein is CASSYSPGNGETQYF. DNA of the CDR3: TGTGCCAGCAGTTACTCCCCAGGGAACGGGGAGACCCAGTACTTC.

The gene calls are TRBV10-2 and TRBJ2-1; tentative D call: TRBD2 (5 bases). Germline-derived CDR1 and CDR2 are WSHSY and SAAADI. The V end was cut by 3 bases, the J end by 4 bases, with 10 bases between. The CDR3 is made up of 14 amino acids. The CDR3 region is CASSEVTGYNEQFF. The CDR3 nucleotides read TGCGCCAGCAGTGAAGTAACGGGGTACAATGAGCAGTTCTTC.

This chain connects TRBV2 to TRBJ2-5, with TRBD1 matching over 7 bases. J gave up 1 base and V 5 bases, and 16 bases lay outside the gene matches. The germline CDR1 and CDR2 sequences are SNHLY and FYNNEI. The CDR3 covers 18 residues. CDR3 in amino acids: CASSFGAQGVGGQETQYF. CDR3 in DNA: TGTGCCAGCAGTTTTGGGGCTCAGGGGGTAGGGGGCCAAGAGACCCAGTACTTC.

In nucleotides, the CDR3 is TGTGCCAGCAGCCAAACAGGGGTTGGGGCGAACACCGGGGAGCTGTTTTTT. It is translated as CASSQTGVGANTGELFF. This chain links TRBV7-3 with TRBJ2-2; TRBD1 matches 7 bases. Germline V lookup: CDR1 SGHTA, CDR2 FQGTGA. The CDR3 has 17 amino acids. V lost 5 bases to trimming and J lost 0 bases; unmatched junction nucleotides: 9.

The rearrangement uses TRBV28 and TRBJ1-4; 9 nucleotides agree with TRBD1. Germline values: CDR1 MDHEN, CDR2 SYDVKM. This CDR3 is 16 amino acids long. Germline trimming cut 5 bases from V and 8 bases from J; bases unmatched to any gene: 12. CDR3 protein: CASSPGYGTGREKLFF. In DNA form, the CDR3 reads TGTGCCAGCAGTCCCGGATATGGGACAGGGCGAGAAAAACTGTTTTTT. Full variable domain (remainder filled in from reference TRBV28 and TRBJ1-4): DVKVTQSSRYLVKRTGEKVFLECVQDMDHENMFWYRQDPGLGLRLIYFSYDVKMKEKGDIPEGYSVSREKKERFSLILESASTNQTSMYLCASSPGYGTGREKLFFGSGTQLSVL.

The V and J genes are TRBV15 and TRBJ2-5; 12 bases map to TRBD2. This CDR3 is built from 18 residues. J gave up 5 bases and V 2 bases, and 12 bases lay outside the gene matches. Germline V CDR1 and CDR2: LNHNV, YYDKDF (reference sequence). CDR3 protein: CATSRLGSSGGARETQYF. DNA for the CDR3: TGTGCCACCAGCAGATTGGGATCTAGCGGGGGGGCGAGGGAGACCCAGTACTTC.

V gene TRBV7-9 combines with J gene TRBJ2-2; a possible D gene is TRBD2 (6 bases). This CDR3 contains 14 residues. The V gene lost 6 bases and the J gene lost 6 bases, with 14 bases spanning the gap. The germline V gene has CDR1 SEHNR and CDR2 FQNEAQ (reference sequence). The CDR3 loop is CASRRDLLPGELFF. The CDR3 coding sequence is TGTGCCAGCAGGCGGGATTTACTTCCCGGGGAGCTGTTTTTT.

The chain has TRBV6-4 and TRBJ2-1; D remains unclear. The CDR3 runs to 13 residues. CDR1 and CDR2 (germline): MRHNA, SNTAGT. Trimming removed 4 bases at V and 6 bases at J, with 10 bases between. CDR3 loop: CASSASGVNEQFF. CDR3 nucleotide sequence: TGTGCCAGCAGTGCCTCAGGAGTCAATGAGCAGTTCTTC.

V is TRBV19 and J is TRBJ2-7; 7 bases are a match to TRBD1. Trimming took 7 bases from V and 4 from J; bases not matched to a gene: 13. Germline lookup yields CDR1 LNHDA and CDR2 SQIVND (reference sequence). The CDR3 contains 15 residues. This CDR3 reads CASTPYLGTEYEQYF. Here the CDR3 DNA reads TGTGCCAGTACTCCGTACCTGGGGACAGAATACGAGCAGTACTTC. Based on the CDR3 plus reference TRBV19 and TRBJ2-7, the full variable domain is DGGITQSPKYLFRKEGQNVTLSCEQNLNHDAMYWYRQDPGQGLRLIYYSQIVNDFQKGDIAEGYSVSREKKESFPLTVTSAQKNPTAFYLCASTPYLGTEYEQYFGPGTRLTVT.

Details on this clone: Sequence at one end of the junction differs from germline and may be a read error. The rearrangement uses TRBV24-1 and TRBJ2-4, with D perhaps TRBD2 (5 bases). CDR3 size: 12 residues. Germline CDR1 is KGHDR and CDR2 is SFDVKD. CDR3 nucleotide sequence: TGTGCCACCAGTGACCGCACCATTGCCGGGAAGTTC. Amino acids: CATSDRTIAGKF.

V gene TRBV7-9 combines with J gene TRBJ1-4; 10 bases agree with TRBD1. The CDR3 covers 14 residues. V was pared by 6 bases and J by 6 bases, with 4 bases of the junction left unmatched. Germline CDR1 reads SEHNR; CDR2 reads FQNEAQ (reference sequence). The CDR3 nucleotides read TGTGCCAGCAGAACCGGGACAGGGGATGAAAAACTGTTTTTT. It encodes CASRTGTGDEKLFF.